This TCR beta chain was documented in a study of blood T cell repertoires in COVID-19. Overall study: The cDNA or gDNA used as material had been derived from T cells, B-cell-depleted T cells, or PBMCs.

In the source study's methods: The authors estimated nucleated cell counts from reference gene primer amplification. Measured with immunoSEQ multiplex PCR; TCRdb has only the in-frame clones, and not every one. V and J calls and clone size come straight from that table; D and trimming were deduced from the DNA. This sample has 65,000 to 75,000 clones, with 91% found just once. This CDR3 is 16 amino acids long. Per the germline V gene, CDR1 is KGHSH and CDR2 is LQKENI. Trimming took 6 bases from V and 0 from J; bases not matched to a gene: 8. The chain joins TRBV18 to TRBJ1-3; TRBD1 agrees at 7 bases. Specimen: peripheral blood. The receptor was isolated from a human donor with active COVID-19. The donor label of this sample is uncertain. CDR3 sequence: CASSQFTGVSGNTIYF. The CDR3 DNA reads as TGTGCCAGCTCCCAATTCACAGGGGTCTCTGGAAACACCATATATTTT.